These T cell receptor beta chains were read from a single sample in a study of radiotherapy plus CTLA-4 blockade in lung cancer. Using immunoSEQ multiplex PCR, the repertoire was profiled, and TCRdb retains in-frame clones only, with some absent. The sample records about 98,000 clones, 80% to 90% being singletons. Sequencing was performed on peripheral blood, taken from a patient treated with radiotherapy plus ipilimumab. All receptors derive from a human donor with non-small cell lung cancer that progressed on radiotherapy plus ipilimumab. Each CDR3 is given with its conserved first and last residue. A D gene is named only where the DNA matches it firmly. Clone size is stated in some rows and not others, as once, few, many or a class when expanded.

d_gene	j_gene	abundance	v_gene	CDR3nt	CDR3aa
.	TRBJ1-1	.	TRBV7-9	TGTGCCAGCAGCTTAGGGGCCAGGGTTAGCTCTGATGAAGCTTTCTTT	CASSLGARVSSDEAFF
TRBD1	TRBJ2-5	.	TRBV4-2	TGTGCCAGCAGCCAGCCCACCAACAGGGGTTTTGAGACCCAGTACTTC	CASSQPTNRGFETQYF
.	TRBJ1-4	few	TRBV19	TGTGCCAGTAGTATCCTCATCGGCGATGAAAAACTGTTTTTT	CASSILIGDEKLFF
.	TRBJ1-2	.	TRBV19	TGTGCCAGTGCTAGCTACAGATCCGGGACGGCAACTAACTATGGCTACACCTTC	CASASYRSGTATNYGYTF
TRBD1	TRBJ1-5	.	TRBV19	TGTGCCAGTAGTCCCACGGACAGGGGGCCTTATCAGCCCCAGCATTTT	CASSPTDRGPYQPQHF
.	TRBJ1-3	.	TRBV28	TGTGCCAGCAGTTTGCCATCCGTCGGAAAAAACACCATATATTTT	CASSLPSVGKNTIYF
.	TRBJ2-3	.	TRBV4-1	TGCGCCAGCAGCCAAGCAACGGATCGGGATACGCAGTATTTT	CASSQATDRDTQYF
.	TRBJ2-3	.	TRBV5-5	TGTGCCAGCAGCTTGGGTTCAGATACGCAGTATTTT	CASSLGSDTQYF
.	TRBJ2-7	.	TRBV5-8	TGTGCCAGCAGCATCTACCGCTACGAGCAGTACTTC	CASSIYRYEQYF
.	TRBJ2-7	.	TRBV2	TGTGCCAGCAGTGAAGCGGGGGTGCCCAACGAGCAGTACTTC	CASSEAGVPNEQYF
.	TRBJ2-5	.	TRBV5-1	TGCGCCAGCAGCTTGGAAGGTTTTGGGGAGACCCAGTACTTC	CASSLEGFGETQYF
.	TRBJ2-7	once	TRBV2	TGTGCCAGCAGTCCTAGAACTTACGAGCAGTACTTC	CASSPRTYEQYF
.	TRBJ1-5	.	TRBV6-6	TGTGCCAGCAGTACGACAGAGCGCAATCAGCCCCAGCATTTT	CASSTTERNQPQHF
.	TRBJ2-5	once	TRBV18	TGTGCCAGCTCACCAGGAGGGCCGGAGACCCAGTACTTC	CASSPGGPETQYF
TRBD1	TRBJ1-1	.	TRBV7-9	TGTGCCAGCAGCCCCGCGGGACAGGGGATGAACACTGAAGCTTTCTTT	CASSPAGQGMNTEAFF
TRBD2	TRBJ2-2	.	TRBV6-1	TGTGCCAGCAGTGGGCGACTAGCGGGAGTGATTACCGGGGAGCTGTTTTTT	CASSGRLAGVITGELFF
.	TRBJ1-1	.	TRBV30	TGTGCCTGGAGCGCCCTAGAAGCTTTCTTT	CAWSALEAFF
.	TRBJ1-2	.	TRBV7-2	TGTGCCAGCAGTAAGCCGCTTTATGGCTACACCTTC	CASSKPLYGYTF
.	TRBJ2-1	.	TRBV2	TGTGCCAGCAGTGAGCAGGGCCGAGGGGGTGAGCAGTTCTTC	CASSEQGRGGEQFF
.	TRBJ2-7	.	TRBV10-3	TGTGCCATCAGTGAGTCGAGGTTCCCCCTATTAAGCTTC	CAISESRFPLLSF
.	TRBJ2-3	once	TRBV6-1	TGTGCCAGCAGTGATTTAGGGACTCAGATCACAGATACGCAGTATTTT	CASSDLGTQITDTQYF
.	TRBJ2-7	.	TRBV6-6	TGTGCCAGCAGTTCAATCTACGAGCAGTACTTC	CASSSIYEQYF
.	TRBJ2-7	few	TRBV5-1	TGCGCCAGCAGCTTGGGCGGTCTATCCTACGAGCAGTACTTC	CASSLGGLSYEQYF
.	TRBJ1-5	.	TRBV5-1	TGCGCCAGCAGCCCCAGTTCCCTCGATAATCAGCCCCAGCATTTT	CASSPSSLDNQPQHF
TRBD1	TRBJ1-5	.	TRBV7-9	TGTGCCAGCAGCTCCCCGGACAGGCCCCCGGGGCCCCAGCATTTT	CASSSPDRPPGPQHF
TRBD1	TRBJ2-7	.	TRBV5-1	TGCGCCAGCAGCGGGACAGGGGATCCCTACGAGCAGTACTTC	CASSGTGDPYEQYF
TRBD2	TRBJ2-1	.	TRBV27	TGTGCCAGCAGTCCGACTAGCGGGAGTCGAAATGAGCAGTTCTTC	CASSPTSGSRNEQFF
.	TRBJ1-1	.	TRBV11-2	TGTGCCAGCAGCTTAGTACGGAACACTGAAGCTTTCTTT	CASSLVRNTEAFF
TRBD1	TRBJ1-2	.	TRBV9	TGTGCCAGCAGCGGACAGGGAAGCTACACCTTC	CASSGQGSYTF
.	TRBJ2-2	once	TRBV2	TGTGCCAGCAGGATAGGTCTGGGGGACACCGGGGAGCTGTTTTTT	CASRIGLGDTGELFF
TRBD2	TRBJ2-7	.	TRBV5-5	TGTGCCAGCAGCTTACTAGCGGGAGACCCCTACGAGCAGTACTTC	CASSLLAGDPYEQYF
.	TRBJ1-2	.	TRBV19	TGTGCCAGTAGTAGGACAGTGGCTAACTATGGCTACACCTTC	CASSRTVANYGYTF
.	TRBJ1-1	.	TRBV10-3	TGTGCCATCAGCAACGCGGCACGAGGGGTTGAAGCTTTCTTT	CAISNAARGVEAFF
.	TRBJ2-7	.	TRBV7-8	TGTGCCAGCAGCTTACAGGGAGAGCAGTACTTC	CASSLQGEQYF
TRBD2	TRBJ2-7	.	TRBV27	TGTGCCAGCAGTTTCTCGGGGACTAGCGGGAGGTACGAGCAGTACTTC	CASSFSGTSGRYEQYF
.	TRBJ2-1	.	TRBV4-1	TGCGCCAGCAGCCAAGAAGGGACTCCTCGCTACAATGAGCAGTTCTTC	CASSQEGTPRYNEQFF
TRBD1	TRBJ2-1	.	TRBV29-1	TGCAGCGTGGGGGACAGGGGGCGTTCCTACAATGAGCAGTTCTTC	CSVGDRGRSYNEQFF
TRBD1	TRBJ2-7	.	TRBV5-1	TGCGCCAGCAGCGCTCAAGGGACAGGGACCTACGAGCAGTACTTC	CASSAQGTGTYEQYF
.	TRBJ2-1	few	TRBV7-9	TGTGCCAGCAGCAGAACAGAATACAATGAGCAGTTCTTC	CASSRTEYNEQFF
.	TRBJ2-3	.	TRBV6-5	TGTGCCAGCAGTTCTGGGGATACGCAGTATTTT	CASSSGDTQYF
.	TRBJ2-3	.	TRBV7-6	TGTGCCAGCAGCTTGATGGCAGATACGCAGTATTTT	CASSLMADTQYF
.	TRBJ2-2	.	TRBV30	TGTGCCTGGAGTATGGGCGAGGGGGAGCTGTTTTTT	CAWSMGEGELFF
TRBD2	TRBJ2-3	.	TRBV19	TGTGCCAGTAGTACCTCAGCGGGAATCGGAGATACGCAGTATTTT	CASSTSAGIGDTQYF
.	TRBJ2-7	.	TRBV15	TGTGCCACCAGCAGTCGGCTGCACCACGAGCAGTACTTC	CATSSRLHHEQYF
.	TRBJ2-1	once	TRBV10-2	TGCGCCAGCAGTGTGGCTTTCAATGAGCAGTTCTTC	CASSVAFNEQFF
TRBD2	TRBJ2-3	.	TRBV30	TGTGCCTGGAGGCTAGCGGCTACAGATACGCAGTATTTT	CAWRLAATDTQYF
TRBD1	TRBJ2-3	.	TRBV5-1	TGCGCCAGCAGCTTGAACAGGGGTAGCACAGATACGCAGTATTTT	CASSLNRGSTDTQYF
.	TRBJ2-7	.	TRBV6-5	TGTGCCAGCAGTTACTCGGCCCAGCGGAGCTCCTACGAGCAGTACTTC	CASSYSAQRSSYEQYF